This T cell receptor beta chain comes out of a study of technical replicates of blood from several donors. Repertoires were generated with immunoSEQ multiplex PCR, while TCRdb's copy carries only in-frame clones and drops some. The data hold tens of thousands of clones, with roughly 94% observed a single time. This clone was picked up one time. The sequencing input was T cells isolated from PBMCs. This sequence originates from a human donor in good health.

Here the CDR3 reads CASSSLAGLTGELFF. The CDR3 DNA reads as TGTGCCAGCAGCTCACTAGCGGGACTCACCGGGGAGCTGTTTTTT. The chain recombines TRBV7-3 with TRBJ2-2, with TRBD2 matching over 10 bases. With V trimmed by 4 bases and J by 4 bases, 3 bases remained unmatched. The V gene's germline CDR1 is SGHTA and CDR2 FQGTGA. This CDR3 region has 15 residues.